Below are 18 T cell receptor beta chains sequenced from a single sample in a study of sequential checkpoint blockade in melanoma. TCRdb keeps only in-frame clones here, not all; method: immunoSEQ multiplex PCR. The data contain 35,000 to 45,000 clones, approximately 84% of them singletons. Indicated treatment: randomized to nivolumab then ipilimumab (arm A) or the reverse (arm B). The source was CD8+ T cells sorted from blood (inferred from file names), collected from a patient given nivolumab and ipilimumab in sequence. Receptor source: a human donor with melanoma.

The chain links TRBV7-9 to TRBJ1-5; D may be TRBD1 (5 bases). This CDR3 contains 17 residues. With 4 bases removed from V and 5 bases from J, the gap between germline ends came to 21 bases. Germline V CDR1 and CDR2: SEHNR, FQNEAQ (reference sequence). The CDR3 nucleotides read TGTGCCAGCAGCTCCCCAGAAGGGGATTCGGCGTATCAGCCCCAGCATTTT. It is translated as CASSSPEGDSAYQPQHF.

Only one count was recorded for this clone. The CDR3 protein is CASSVGGLNTGELFF. Written as DNA, the CDR3 is TGTGCCAGCAGCGTCGGGGGGCTGAACACCGGGGAGCTGTTTTTT. This chain connects TRBV9 to TRBJ2-2; D possibly corresponds to TRBD2 (7 bases). Germline CDR1 and CDR2: SGDLS and YYNGEE. V was pared by 2 bases and J by 1 base, with 9 bases between. The CDR3 is made up of 15 amino acids.

The chain combines TRBV5-1 with TRBJ2-7; a possible D gene is TRBD1 (5 bases). V lost 2 bases to trimming and J lost 0 bases, with 6 bases between them. CDR3 length equals 13 residues. The germline CDR1 and CDR2 sequences are SGHRS and YFSETQ. Written as DNA, the CDR3 is TGCGCCAGCAGCTTAACAGGCTCCTACGAGCAGTACTTC. This sequence encodes CASSLTGSYEQYF.

This clone was found once. J is TRBJ2-1 and V is TRBV14, with TRBD2 matching 10 bases. Germline V gene lookup returns CDR1 SGHDN and CDR2 FVKESK. The CDR3 has 16 amino acids. The J segment lost 3 bases and the V segment lost 2 bases, leaving 4 bases of the junction unmatched. The CDR3: CASSQLAGVSYNEQFF. In DNA form, the CDR3 reads TGTGCCAGCAGCCAACTAGCGGGAGTAAGCTACAATGAGCAGTTCTTC.

This clone came up once. The V call is TRBV19, the J call TRBJ1-1; D gene ambiguous. Germline V lookup: CDR1 LNHDA, CDR2 SQIVND (reference sequence). V lost 2 bases and J lost 1, with 14 bases in between. The CDR3 spans 16 residues. CDR3 region: CASSIRQPYRNTEAFF. The CDR3 DNA follows: TGTGCCAGTAGTATACGGCAGCCCTACAGGAACACTGAAGCTTTCTTT.

The chain recombines TRBV29-1 with TRBJ1-2, with 7 bases identical to TRBD1. The CDR3 contains 13 residues. Germline V lookup: CDR1 SQVTM, CDR2 ANQGSEA. After removal of 5 bases from V and 4 bases from J, the junction contained 7 bases not matched to a gene. Here the CDR3 DNA reads TGCAGCGTTACAGGGGATGTAGGCTATGGCTACACCTTC. Translated, it gives CSVTGDVGYGYTF.

This clone appeared a single time. The rearrangement links TRBV4-1 to TRBJ2-3; TRBD2 matches at 8 bases. Germline V CDR1 and CDR2: MGHRA, YSYEKL. V gave up 0 bases and J gave up 2 bases; unmatched junction bases: 10. This CDR3 has 18 residues. CDR3 in DNA: TGCGCCAGCAGCCAAGACCCCGGGGTAGCGGGGACCACAGATACGCAGTATTTT. Translation: CASSQDPGVAGTTDTQYF.

The chain couples TRBV30 to TRBJ1-1, with unresolved D. The germline gives CDR1 GTSNPN, CDR2 SVGIG (reference sequence). The CDR3 loop spans 17 amino acids. Trimming removed 0 bases from V and 3 bases from J, with 20 bases in between. The CDR3 reads CAWSVRWEQRRHTEAFF. The CDR3 DNA reads TGTGCCTGGAGTGTACGGTGGGAGCAACGGCGACACACTGAAGCTTTCTTT.

This chain uses TRBV9 with TRBJ2-5, with D perhaps matching TRBD2 (5 bases). With 3 bases removed from V and 5 bases from J, the gap between germline ends came to 11 bases. The V gene's germline CDR1 is SGDLS and CDR2 YYNGEE. This CDR3 region has 13 residues. The CDR3 region is CASSGGLIETQYF. CDR3 coding DNA: TGTGCCAGCAGCGGTGGACTGATTGAGACCCAGTACTTC. The full variable domain, rest sourced from reference TRBV9 and TRBJ2-5, is DSGVTQTPKHLITATGQRVTLRCSPRSGDLSVYWYQQSLDQGLQFLIQYYNGEERAKGNILERFSAQQFPDLHSELNLSSLELGDSALYFCASSGGLIETQYFGPGTRLLVL.

The chain has TRBV10-2 and TRBJ1-1; unclear D gene. Trimming removed 1 base at V and 1 base at J, with 13 bases between. The CDR3 runs to 16 residues. The germline V gene encodes CDR1 WSHSY and CDR2 SAAADI. Here the CDR3 DNA reads TGCGCCAGCAGTGAGTATGGCGGCGCAGCGAACACTGAAGCTTTCTTT. Encoded protein: CASSEYGGAANTEAFF.

The DNA for the CDR3 is TGCGCCAGCAGGTCGGACAGGGACCTTCCCTACGAGCAGTACTTC. Translation gives CASRSDRDLPYEQYF. The V and J genes are TRBV5-1 and TRBJ2-7; TRBD1 aligns across 8 bases. The V gene's germline CDR1 is SGHRS and CDR2 YFSETQ. The CDR3 spans 15 residues. The V gene end was trimmed by 5 bases and the J gene end by 2 bases; junction bases not matched to a gene: 9. Supplemented by reference TRBV5-1 and TRBJ2-7, the full variable domain reads KAGVTQTPRYLIKTRGQQVTLSCSPISGHRSVSWYQQTPGQGLQFLFEYFSETQRNKGNFPGRFSGRQFSNSRSEMNVSTLELGDSALYLCASRSDRDLPYEQYFGPGTRLTVT.

The chain has TRBV19 and TRBJ1-2, with a possible D match to TRBD1 (5 bases). V lost 1 base and J 0 bases, leaving 9 bases between the germline ends. The CDR3 spans 15 residues. CDR1 LNHDA and CDR2 SQIVND come from the germline V gene (reference sequence). The CDR3 loop reads CASSIGGDPNYGYTF. As DNA, the CDR3 is TGTGCCAGTAGTATAGGGGGCGATCCTAACTATGGCTACACCTTC.

This clone has just one count. The chain links TRBV7-8 to TRBJ2-1; 12 bases line up with TRBD2. Losses at the gene ends were 5 bases for V and 8 bases for J; bases not matched to a gene: 7. This CDR3 has 15 residues. In germline, CDR1 is SGHVS, CDR2 FQNEAQ. The CDR3 sequence is CASSLLTSGRDEQFF. For the CDR3, the DNA is TGTGCCAGCAGCCTCCTGACTAGCGGGAGAGATGAGCAGTTCTTC.

The chain combines TRBV7-9 with TRBJ1-2; TRBD1 matches 9 bases. The J segment lost 3 bases and the V segment lost 1 base, leaving 0 bases of the junction unmatched. Germline assignment: CDR1 SEHNR and CDR2 FQNEAQ (reference sequence). The CDR3 is made up of 14 amino acids. The CDR3 reads CASSLGTGDYGYTF. In DNA, the CDR3 is TGTGCCAGCAGCTTAGGGACAGGGGACTATGGCTACACCTTC.

Only a few counts were recorded for this clone. V usage is TRBV2 and J usage is TRBJ1-2; no clear D. This CDR3 has 14 amino acids. Germline V gene data show CDR1 as SNHLY and CDR2 as FYNNEI. Trimming removed 11 bases at V and 1 base at J, with 17 bases between. The CDR3 DNA follows: TGTGCCCGCTCCGCCCCAGGTGTTAACTATGGCTACACCTTC. It specifies CARSAPGVNYGYTF.

This rearrangement joins TRBV30 to TRBJ2-2; D perhaps matches TRBD1 (6 bases). Between the trimmed V and J ends, which lost 4 bases and 7 bases, there was a span of 13 bases. CDR3 length: 13 residues. Per germline, CDR1 GTSNPN and CDR2 SVGIG (reference sequence). CDR3 region: CAWTSLQGGELFF. The CDR3 coding sequence is TGTGCCTGGACCAGCCTACAGGGCGGGGAGCTGTTTTTT.

This chain uses TRBV28 with TRBJ2-3, with 10 positions matching TRBD2. This CDR3 has 16 residues. Losses at the gene ends were 7 bases for V and 1 base for J; bases not matched to a gene: 8. Germline V CDR1 and CDR2: MDHEN, SYDVKM. DNA of the CDR3: TGTGCCAGCACCTTGAGCGGGAGGGGGGGCACAGATACGCAGTATTTT. It codes for CASTLSGRGGTDTQYF.

The V call is TRBV28, the J call TRBJ1-5; the D gene is possibly TRBD1 (6 bases). Between the trimmed V and J ends, which lost 3 bases and 1 base, there was a span of 13 bases. Germline V CDR1 and CDR2: MDHEN, SYDVKM. This CDR3 region has 16 residues. DNA of the CDR3: TGTGCCAGCAGTTTGCCCTCAGGGGAAAGCAATCAGCCCCAGCATTTT. This encodes CASSLPSGESNQPQHF.